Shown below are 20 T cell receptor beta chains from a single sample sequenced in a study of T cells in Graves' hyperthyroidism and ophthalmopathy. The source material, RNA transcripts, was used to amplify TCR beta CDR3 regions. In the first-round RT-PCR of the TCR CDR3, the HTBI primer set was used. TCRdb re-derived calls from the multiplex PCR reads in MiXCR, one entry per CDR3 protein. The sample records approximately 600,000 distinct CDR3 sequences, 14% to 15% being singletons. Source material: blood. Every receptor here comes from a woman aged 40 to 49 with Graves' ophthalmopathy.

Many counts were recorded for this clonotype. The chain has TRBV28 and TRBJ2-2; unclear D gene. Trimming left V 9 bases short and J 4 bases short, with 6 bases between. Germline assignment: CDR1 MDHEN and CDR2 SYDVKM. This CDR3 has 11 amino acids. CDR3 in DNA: TGTGCCAGGGACGGCACCGGGGAGCTGTTTTTT. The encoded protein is CARDGTGELFF.

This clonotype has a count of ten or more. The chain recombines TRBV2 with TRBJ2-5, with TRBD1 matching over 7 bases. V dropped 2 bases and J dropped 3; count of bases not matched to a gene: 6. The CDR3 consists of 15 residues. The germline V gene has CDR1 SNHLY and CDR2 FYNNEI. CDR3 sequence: CASSERTGREETQYF. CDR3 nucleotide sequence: TGTGCCAGCAGTGAAAGGACAGGACGAGAAGAGACCCAGTACTTC.

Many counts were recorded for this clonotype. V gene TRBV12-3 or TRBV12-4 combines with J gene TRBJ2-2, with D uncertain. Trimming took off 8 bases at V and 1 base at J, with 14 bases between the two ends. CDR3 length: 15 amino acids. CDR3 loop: CASGKTARNTGELFF. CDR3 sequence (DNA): TGTGCCAGCGGGAAGACCGCCAGGAACACCGGGGAGCTGTTTTTT.

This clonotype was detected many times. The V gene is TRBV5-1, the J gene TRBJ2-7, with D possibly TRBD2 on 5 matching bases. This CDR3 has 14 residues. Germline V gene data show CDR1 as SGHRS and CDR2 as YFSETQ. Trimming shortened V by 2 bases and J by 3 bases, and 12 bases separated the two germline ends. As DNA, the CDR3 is TGCGCCAGCAGCTTCTTCGGAGGAGACTACGAGCAGTACTTC. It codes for CASSFFGGDYEQYF.

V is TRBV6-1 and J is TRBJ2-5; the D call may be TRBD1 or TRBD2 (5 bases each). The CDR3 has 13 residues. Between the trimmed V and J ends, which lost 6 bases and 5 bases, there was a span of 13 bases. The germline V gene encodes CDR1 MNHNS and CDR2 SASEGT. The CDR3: CASRPRGEETQYF. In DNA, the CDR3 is TGTGCCAGCAGACCACGAGGGGAGGAGACCCAGTACTTC.

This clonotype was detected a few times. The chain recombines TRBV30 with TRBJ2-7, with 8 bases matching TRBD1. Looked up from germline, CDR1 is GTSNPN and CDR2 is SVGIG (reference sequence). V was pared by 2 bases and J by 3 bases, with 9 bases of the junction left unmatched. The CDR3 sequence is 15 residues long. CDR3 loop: CAWSQRLTGGYEQYF. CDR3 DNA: TGTGCCTGGAGTCAAAGACTCACAGGGGGCTACGAGCAGTACTTC.

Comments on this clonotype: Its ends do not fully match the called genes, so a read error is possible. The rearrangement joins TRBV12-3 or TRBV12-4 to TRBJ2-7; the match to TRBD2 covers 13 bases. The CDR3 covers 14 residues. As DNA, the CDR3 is TGTGCCAGCGGGCCCGTGGGACTAGCGGGGAGTAGGAACTTC. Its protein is CASGPVGLAGSRNF.

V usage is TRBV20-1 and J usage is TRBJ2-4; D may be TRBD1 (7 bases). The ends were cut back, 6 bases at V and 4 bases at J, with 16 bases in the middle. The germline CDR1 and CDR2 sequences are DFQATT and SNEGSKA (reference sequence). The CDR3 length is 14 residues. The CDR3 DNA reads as TGCAGTGCCAGGGGGGTGACACAAAAAAACATTCAGTACTTC. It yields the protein CSARGVTQKNIQYF.

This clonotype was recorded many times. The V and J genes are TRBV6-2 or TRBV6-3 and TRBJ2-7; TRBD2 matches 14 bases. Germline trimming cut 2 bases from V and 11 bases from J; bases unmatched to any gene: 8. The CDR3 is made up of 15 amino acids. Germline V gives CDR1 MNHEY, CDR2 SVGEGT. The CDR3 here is CASSYRTSGRSLKYF. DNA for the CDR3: TGTGCCAGCAGTTACCGGACTAGCGGGAGGAGTCTCAAGTACTTC.

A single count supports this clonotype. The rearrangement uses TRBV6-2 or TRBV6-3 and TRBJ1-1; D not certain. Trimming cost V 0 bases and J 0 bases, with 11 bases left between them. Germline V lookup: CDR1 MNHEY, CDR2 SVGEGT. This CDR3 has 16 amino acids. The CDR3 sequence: CASSYSLDGMNTEAFF. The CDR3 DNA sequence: TGTGCCAGCAGTTACTCTCTGGACGGAATGAACACTGAAGCTTTCTTT.

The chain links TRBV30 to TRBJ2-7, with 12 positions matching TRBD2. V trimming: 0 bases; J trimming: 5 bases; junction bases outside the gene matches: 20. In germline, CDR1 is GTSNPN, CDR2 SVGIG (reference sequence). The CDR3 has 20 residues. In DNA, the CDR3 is TGTGCCTGGAGTGTAAGACCAACGACCAAACTAGCGGGAGGCCACCACGAGCAGTACTTC. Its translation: CAWSVRPTTKLAGGHHEQYF.

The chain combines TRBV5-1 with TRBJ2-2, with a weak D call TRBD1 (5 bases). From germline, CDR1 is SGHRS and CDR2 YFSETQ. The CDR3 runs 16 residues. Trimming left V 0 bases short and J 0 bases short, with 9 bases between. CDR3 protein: CASSLDRMSNTGELFF. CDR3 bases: TGCGCCAGCAGCTTGGACAGGATGTCGAACACCGGGGAGCTGTTTTTT.

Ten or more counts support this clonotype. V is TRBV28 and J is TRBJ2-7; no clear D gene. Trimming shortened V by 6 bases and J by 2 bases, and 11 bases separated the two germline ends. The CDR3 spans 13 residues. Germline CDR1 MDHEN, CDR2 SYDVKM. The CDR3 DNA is TGTGCCAGCAGGCCAGGACCTGCCTACGAGCAGTACTTC. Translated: CASRPGPAYEQYF.

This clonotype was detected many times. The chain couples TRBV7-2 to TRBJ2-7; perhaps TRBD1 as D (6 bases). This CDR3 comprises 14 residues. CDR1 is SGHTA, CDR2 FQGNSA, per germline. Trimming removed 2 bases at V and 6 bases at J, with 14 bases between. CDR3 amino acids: CASSLHHGGAEQYF. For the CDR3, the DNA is TGTGCCAGCAGCTTACATCATGGGGGCGCCGAGCAGTACTTC.

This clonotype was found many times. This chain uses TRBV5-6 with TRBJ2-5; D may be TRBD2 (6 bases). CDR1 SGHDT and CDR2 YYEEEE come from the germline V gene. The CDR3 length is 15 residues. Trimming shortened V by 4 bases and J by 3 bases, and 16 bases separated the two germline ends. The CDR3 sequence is CASSPTDSGEETQYF. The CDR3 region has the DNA TGTGCCAGCAGCCCGACGGATAGCGGAGAAGAGACCCAGTACTTC.

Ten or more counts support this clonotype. CDR3 DNA sequence: TGTGCCAGCAGTCGGACAGCGTCTGATGGCTACACCTTC. Its protein is CASSRTASDGYTF. The chain joins TRBV6-1 to TRBJ1-2; D might be TRBD1 (6 bases). CDR1 and CDR2 (germline): MNHNS, SASEGT. Trimming took 5 bases from V and 6 from J, leaving 13 bases between them. This CDR3 contains 13 residues.

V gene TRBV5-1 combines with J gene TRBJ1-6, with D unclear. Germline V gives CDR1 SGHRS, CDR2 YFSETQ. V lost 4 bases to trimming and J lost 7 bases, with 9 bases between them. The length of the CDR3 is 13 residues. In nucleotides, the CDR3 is TGCGCCAGCAGCAGTTACGGAAATTCACCCCTCCACTTT. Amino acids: CASSSYGNSPLHF.

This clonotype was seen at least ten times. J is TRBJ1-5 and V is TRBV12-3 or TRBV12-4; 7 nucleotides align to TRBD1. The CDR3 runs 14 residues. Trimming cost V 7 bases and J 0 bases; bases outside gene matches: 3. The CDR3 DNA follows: TGTGCCAGCAAAAGGACAGGTAGCAATCAGCCCCAGCATTTT. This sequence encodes CASKRTGSNQPQHF.

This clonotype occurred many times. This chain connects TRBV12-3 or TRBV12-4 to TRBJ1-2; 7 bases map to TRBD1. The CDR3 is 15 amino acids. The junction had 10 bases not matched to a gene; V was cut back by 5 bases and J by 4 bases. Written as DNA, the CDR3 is TGTGCCAGCAGTACCACGACAGGGCCGGGCTATGGCTACACCTTC. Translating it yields CASSTTTGPGYGYTF.

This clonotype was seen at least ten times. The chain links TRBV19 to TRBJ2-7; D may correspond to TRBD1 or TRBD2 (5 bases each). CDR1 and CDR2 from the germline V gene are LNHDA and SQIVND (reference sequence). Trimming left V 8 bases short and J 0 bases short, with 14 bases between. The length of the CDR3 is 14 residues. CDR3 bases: TGTGCCAGTGCCCTGGGGGTAAACTCCTACGAGCAGTACTTC. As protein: CASALGVNSYEQYF. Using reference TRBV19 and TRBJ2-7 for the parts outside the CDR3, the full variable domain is DGGITQSPKYLFRKEGQNVTLSCEQNLNHDAMYWYRQDPGQGLRLIYYSQIVNDFQKGDIAEGYSVSREKKESFPLTVTSAQKNPTAFYLCASALGVNSYEQYFGPGTRLTVT.